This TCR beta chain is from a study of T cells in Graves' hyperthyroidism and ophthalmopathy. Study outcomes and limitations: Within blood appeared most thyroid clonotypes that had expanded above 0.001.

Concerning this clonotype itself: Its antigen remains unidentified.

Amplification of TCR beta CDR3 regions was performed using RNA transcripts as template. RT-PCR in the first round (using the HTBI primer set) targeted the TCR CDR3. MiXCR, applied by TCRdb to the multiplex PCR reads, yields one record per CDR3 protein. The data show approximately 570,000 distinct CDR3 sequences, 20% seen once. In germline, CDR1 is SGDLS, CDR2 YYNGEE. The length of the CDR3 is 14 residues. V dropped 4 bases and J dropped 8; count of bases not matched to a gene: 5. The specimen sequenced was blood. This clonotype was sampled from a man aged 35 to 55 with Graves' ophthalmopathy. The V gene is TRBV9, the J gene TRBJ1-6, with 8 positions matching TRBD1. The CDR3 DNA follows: TGTGCCAGCAGCCTTGGGACAGGAGATTCACCCCTCCACTTT. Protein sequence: CASSLGTGDSPLHF. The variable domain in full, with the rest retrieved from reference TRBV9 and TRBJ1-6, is DSGVTQTPKHLITATGQRVTLRCSPRSGDLSVYWYQQSLDQGLQFLIQYYNGEERAKGNILERFSAQQFPDLHSELNLSSLELGDSALYFCASSLGTGDSPLHFGNGTRLTVT.